This TCR beta chain appears in the sequencing data of a study of shared clonotypes between healthy human individuals. The wider study: Three plates were used per donor for CD4 naive, three for CD4 memory, two for CD8 naive and one for CD8 memory. Points from the study as a whole: Richness estimates generally favored naive over memory subsets.

This CDR3 has 14 amino acids. The ends were cut back, 3 bases at V and 4 bases at J, with 9 bases in the middle. Germline-derived CDR1 and CDR2 are LNHDA and SQIVND (reference sequence). Both subsets, CD45RA+ naive and CD45RA-negative memory, were split from the CD4+ cells. With respect to this clone: No antigen is known for it.

Sorted-subset replicate PCRs used roughly 210 ng of genomic DNA. This amount corresponded to some 30,000 T cell genomes. Clones were read by immunoSEQ multiplex PCR, and TCRdb kept only the in-frame ones, dropping some. The sample gives roughly 2.6 million clones, around 90% of which show up once; under 0.15% is in the top ten. The J gene is TRBJ1-4, the V gene TRBV19; D is undetermined. The receptor was derived from a man between 18 and 29 years old in good health. The sequenced sample consisted of naive CD4+ T cells sorted from blood. The sample's subset: CD45RA+ positively selected. This CDR3 reads CASSMGTVNEKLFF. In nucleotides, the CDR3 is TGTGCCAGTAGTATGGGAACAGTTAATGAAAAACTGTTTTTT. Full variable domain (rest looked up from reference TRBV19 and TRBJ1-4): DGGITQSPKYLFRKEGQNVTLSCEQNLNHDAMYWYRQDPGQGLRLIYYSQIVNDFQKGDIAEGYSVSREKKESFPLTVTSAQKNPTAFYLCASSMGTVNEKLFFGSGTQLSVL.